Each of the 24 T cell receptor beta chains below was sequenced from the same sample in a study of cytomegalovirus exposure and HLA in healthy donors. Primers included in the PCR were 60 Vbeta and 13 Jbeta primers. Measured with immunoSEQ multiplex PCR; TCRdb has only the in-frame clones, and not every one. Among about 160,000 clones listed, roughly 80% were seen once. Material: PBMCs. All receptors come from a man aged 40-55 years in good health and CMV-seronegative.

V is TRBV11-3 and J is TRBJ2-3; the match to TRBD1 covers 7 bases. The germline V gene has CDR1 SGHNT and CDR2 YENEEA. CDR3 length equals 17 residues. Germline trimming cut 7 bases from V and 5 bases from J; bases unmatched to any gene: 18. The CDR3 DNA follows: TGTGCCAGCACCTCCCCCTGTCGGGCAGGGGGAGTAGATACGCAGTATTTT. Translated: CASTSPCRAGGVDTQYF. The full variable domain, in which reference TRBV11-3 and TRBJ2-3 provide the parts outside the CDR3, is EAGVVQSPRYKIIEKKQPVAFWCNPISGHNTLYWYLQNLGQGPELLIRYENEEAVDDSQLPKDRFSAERLKGVDSTLKIQPAELGDSAVYLCASTSPCRAGGVDTQYFGPGTRLTVL.

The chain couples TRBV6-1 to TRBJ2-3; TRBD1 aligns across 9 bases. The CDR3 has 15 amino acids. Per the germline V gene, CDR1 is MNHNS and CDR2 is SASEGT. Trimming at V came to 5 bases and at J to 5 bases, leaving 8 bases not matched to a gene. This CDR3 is CASSSTGGRRDTQYF. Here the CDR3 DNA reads TGTGCCAGCAGTTCTACAGGGGGCCGAAGAGATACGCAGTATTTT.

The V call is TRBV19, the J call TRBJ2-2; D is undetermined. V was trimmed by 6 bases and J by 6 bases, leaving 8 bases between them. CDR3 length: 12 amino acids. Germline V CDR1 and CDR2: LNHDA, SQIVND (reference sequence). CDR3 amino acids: CASSLSPGELFF. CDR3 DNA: TGTGCCAGTAGCCTGAGTCCCGGGGAGCTGTTTTTT.

The CDR3 loop reads CASSYQTSGEVYEQYF. CDR3 DNA sequence: TGTGCCAGCAGTTACCAGACTAGCGGGGAGGTCTACGAGCAGTACTTC. The V and J genes are TRBV6-5 and TRBJ2-7; 11 nucleotides match TRBD2. Germline lookup yields CDR1 MNHEY and CDR2 SVGAGI. There are 16 residues in the CDR3. J was trimmed by 3 bases and V by 2 bases; bases with no gene match: 6.

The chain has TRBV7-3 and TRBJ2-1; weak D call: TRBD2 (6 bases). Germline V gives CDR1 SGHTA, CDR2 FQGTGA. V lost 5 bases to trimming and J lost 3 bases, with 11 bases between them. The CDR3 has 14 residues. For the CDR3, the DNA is TGTGCCAGCAGCCCGGGGGTTTACTACAATGAGCAGTTCTTC. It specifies CASSPGVYYNEQFF.

Here the CDR3 DNA reads TGTGCCACCAGCAGAGATCGGGGGGGTGGGCAGCCCCAGCATTTT. Residues: CATSRDRGGGQPQHF. The chain combines TRBV15 with TRBJ1-5, with D possibly being TRBD1 (5 bases). Looked up from germline, CDR1 is LNHNV and CDR2 is YYDKDF (reference sequence). The germline V and J ends were trimmed by 0 bases and 7 bases, with 13 bases remaining between them. The CDR3 has 15 residues.

CDR3 region: CASSISSSNRVAFF. CDR3 nucleotide sequence: TGTGCCAGTAGTATCTCGTCGTCAAACAGAGTGGCTTTCTTT. The gene calls are TRBV19 and TRBJ1-1; D is undetermined. V lost 3 bases and J 11 bases, leaving 19 bases between the germline ends. The CDR3 loop spans 14 amino acids. Germline loops: CDR1 LNHDA, CDR2 SQIVND (reference sequence).

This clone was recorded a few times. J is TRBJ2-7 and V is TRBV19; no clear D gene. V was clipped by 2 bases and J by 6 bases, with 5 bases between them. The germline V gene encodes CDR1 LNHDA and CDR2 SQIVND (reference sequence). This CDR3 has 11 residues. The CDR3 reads CASSITGEQYF. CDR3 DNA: TGTGCCAGTAGTATAACTGGCGAGCAGTACTTC.

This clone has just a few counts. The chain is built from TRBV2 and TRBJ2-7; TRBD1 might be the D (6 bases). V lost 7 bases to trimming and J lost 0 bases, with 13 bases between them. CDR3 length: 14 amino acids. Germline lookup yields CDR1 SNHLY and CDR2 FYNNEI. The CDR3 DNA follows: TGTGCCAGCACCAAAGACAGGAGCTCCTACGAGCAGTACTTC. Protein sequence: CASTKDRSSYEQYF.

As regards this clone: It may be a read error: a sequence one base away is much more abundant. The CDR3 loop reads CASSAPSPGQGAYEQYF. The DNA for the CDR3 is TGTGCCAGCAGTGCCCCCTCCCCGGGGCAGGGGGCCTACGAGCAGTACTTC. The chain carries TRBV6-1 and TRBJ2-5; 7 positions agree with TRBD1. The J call may be in error: the DNA end matches TRBJ2-7 better. The CDR3 covers 17 residues. CDR1 and CDR2 from the germline V gene are MNHNS and SASEGT.

This chain's CDR3 is CASSLVERAGTGELFF. The CDR3 DNA follows: TGCGCCAGCAGCTTGGTGGAGAGGGCGGGCACCGGGGAGCTGTTTTTT. The rearrangement uses TRBV5-1 and TRBJ2-2; the D gene is possibly TRBD2 (5 bases). Germline V gene lookup returns CDR1 SGHRS and CDR2 YFSETQ. The CDR3 contains 16 residues. Trimming left V 0 bases short and J 4 bases short, with 13 bases between.

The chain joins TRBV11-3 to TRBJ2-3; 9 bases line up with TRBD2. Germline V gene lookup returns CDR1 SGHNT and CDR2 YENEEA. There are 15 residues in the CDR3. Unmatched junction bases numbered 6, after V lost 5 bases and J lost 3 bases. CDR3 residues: CASSLHSGGTDTQYF. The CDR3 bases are TGTGCCAGCAGCCTCCATAGCGGGGGAACAGATACGCAGTATTTT.

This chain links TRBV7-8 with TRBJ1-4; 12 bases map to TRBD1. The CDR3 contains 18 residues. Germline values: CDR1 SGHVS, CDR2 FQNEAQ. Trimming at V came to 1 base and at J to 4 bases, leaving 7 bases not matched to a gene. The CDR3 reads CASSLVGTGGLFNEKLFF. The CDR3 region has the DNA TGTGCCAGCAGCTTAGTTGGGACAGGGGGCCTCTTTAATGAAAAACTGTTTTTT. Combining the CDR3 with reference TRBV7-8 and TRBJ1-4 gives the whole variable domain GAGVSQSPRYKVAKRGQDVALRCDPISGHVSLFWYQQALGQGPEFLTYFQNEAQLDKSGLPSDRFFAERPEGSVSTLKIQRTQQEDSAVYLCASSLVGTGGLFNEKLFFGSGTQLSVL.

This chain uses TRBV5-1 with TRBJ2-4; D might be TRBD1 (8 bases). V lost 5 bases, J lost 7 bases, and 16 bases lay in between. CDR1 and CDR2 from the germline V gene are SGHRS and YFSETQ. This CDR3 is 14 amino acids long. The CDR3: CASRVGQGGNIQYF. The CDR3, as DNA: TGCGCCAGCAGGGTCGGACAGGGAGGGAACATTCAGTACTTC.

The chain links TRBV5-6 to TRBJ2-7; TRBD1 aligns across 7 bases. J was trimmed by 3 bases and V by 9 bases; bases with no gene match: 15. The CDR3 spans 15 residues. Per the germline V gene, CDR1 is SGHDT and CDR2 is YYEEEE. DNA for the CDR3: TGTGCCACCTCCAGAGGGGGCCTAAAGATCTACGAGCAGTACTTC. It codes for CATSRGGLKIYEQYF. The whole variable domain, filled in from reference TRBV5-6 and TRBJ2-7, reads DAGVTQSPTHLIKTRGQQVTLRCSPKSGHDTVSWYQQALGQGPQFIFQYYEEEERQRGNFPDRFSGHQFPNYSSELNVNALLLGDSALYLCATSRGGLKIYEQYFGPGTRLTVT.

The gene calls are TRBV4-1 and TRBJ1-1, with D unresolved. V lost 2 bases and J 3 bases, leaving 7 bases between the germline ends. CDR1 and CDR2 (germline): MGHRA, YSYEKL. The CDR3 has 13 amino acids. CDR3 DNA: TGCGCCAGCAGCCAATTTGAGGACACTGAAGCTTTCTTT. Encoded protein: CASSQFEDTEAFF.

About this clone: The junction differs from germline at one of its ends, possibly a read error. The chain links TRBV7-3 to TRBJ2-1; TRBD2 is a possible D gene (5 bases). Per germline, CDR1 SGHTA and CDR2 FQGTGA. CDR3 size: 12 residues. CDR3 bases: TGTGCCAGCAGGGACTCCCACAATGAGCAGTTCTTC. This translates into CASRDSHNEQFF.

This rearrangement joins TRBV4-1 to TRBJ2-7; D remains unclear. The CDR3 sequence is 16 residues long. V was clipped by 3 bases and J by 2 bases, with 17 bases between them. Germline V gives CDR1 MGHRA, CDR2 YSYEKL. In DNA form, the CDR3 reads TGCGCCAGCAGCCAGATCCCCCGAGCTCAGGCCTACGAGCAGTACTTC. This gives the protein CASSQIPRAQAYEQYF.

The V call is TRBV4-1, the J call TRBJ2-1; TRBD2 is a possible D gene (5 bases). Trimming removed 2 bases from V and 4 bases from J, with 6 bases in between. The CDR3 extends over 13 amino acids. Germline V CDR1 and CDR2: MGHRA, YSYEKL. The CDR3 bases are TGCGCCAGCAGCCAACGGGGTTACAATGAGCAGTTCTTC. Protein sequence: CASSQRGYNEQFF.

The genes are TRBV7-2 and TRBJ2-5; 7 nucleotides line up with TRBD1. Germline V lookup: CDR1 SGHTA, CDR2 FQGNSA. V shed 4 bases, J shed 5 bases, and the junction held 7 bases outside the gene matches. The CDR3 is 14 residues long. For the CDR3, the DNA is TGTGCCAGCAGCTCCGGGGACAGACGGGAGACCCAGTACTTC. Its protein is CASSSGDRRETQYF. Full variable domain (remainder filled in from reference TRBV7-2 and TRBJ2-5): GAGVSQSPSNKVTEKGKDVELRCDPISGHTALYWYRQSLGQGLEFLIYFQGNSAPDKSGLPSDRFSAERTGGSVSTLTIQRTQQEDSAVYLCASSSGDRRETQYFGPGTRLLVL.

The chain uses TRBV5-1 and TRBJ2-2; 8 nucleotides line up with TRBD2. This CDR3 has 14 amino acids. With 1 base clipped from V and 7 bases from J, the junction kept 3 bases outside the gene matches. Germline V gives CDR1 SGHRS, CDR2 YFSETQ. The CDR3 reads CASSLNGGDGELFF. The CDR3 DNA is TGCGCCAGCAGCTTGAACGGGGGGGACGGGGAGCTGTTTTTT.

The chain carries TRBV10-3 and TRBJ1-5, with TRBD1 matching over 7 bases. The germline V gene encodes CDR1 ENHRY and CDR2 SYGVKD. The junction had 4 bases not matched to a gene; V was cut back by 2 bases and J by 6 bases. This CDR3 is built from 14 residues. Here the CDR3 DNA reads TGTGCCATCAGTGAGGACAGGGATTTTCAGCCCCAGCATTTT. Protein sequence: CAISEDRDFQPQHF.

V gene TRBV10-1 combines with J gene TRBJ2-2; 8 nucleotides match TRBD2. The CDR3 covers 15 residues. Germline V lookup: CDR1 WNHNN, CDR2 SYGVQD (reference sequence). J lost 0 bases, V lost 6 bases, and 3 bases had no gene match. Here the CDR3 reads CASSLTSANTGELFF. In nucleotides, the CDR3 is TGCGCCAGCAGCCTGACTAGCGCGAACACCGGGGAGCTGTTTTTT.

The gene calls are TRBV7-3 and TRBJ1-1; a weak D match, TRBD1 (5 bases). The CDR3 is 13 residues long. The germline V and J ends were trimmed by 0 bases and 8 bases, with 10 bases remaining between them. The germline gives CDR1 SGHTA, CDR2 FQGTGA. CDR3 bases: TGTGCCAGCAGCTTAACGGGGGGTCAGGAAGCTTTCTTT. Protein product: CASSLTGGQEAFF. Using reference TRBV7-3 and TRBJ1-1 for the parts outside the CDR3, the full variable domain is GAGVSQTPSNKVTEKGKYVELRCDPISGHTALYWYRQSLGQGPEFLIYFQGTGAADDSGLPNDRFFAVRPEGSVSTLKIQRTERGDSAVYLCASSLTGGQEAFFGQGTRLTVV.